This T cell receptor (beta chain) was sequenced for a study of T cell changes during pregnancy in multiple sclerosis. Per the germline V gene, CDR1 is MNHNY and CDR2 is SVGAGI (reference sequence). V shed 7 bases, J shed 3 bases, and the junction held 6 bases outside the gene matches. The CDR3 loop spans 15 amino acids. Sequencing used immunoSEQ multiplex PCR; TCRdb keeps in-frame clones, though not all of them. This sample yields around 57,000 clones, of which 90% to 95% are seen a single time; about 2.2% belongs to the top ten. The sequence was collected from a female donor in good health, enrolled as a control in a pregnancy study. The V call is TRBV6-6, the J call TRBJ2-1; 10 nucleotides line up with TRBD1. Material: peripheral blood, obtained in the third trimester of pregnancy. CDR3 in DNA: TGTGCCAGCATACCGGGACAGGGGCGCTACAATGAGCAGTTCTTC. Its protein product is CASIPGQGRYNEQFF.